These 32 T cell receptor beta chains share one sample of origin, sequenced in a study of T cell responses to AZD1222 COVID-19 vaccine. Clones were sequenced by immunoSEQ multiplex PCR, and TCRdb holds only the in-frame ones, with some missing. The sample yields about 120,000 clones, 70% to 90% seen once. The specimen was peripheral blood, collected on day 0 of AZD1222 vaccination. These receptors originate from an adult in good health.

V is TRBV18 and J is TRBJ1-1; D perhaps matches TRBD1 (5 bases). This CDR3 is built from 14 residues. In germline, CDR1 is KGHSH, CDR2 LQKENI. V lost 7 bases, J lost 1 base, and 13 bases lay in between. This CDR3 is CASLDTTANTEAFF. Here the CDR3 DNA reads TGTGCCAGCTTAGATACGACAGCGAACACTGAAGCTTTCTTT.

The CDR3 protein is CASSRGDSPLHF. CDR3 in DNA: TGTGCCAGCAGTCGAGGGGATTCACCCCTCCACTTT. The chain carries TRBV12-3 or TRBV12-4 and TRBJ1-6; D may be TRBD1 (5 bases). Trimming cost V 5 bases and J 8 bases, with 7 bases left between them. This CDR3 comprises 12 residues.

This clone was seen a single time. The rearrangement links TRBV6-5 to TRBJ2-5; tentatively, D is TRBD1 or TRBD2 (5 bases each). This CDR3 contains 12 residues. Germline V CDR1 and CDR2: MNHEY, SVGAGI. The ends were cut back, 9 bases at V and 4 bases at J, with 12 bases in the middle. The CDR3 here is CASRERGETQYF. CDR3 sequence (DNA): TGTGCCAGTCGGGAAAGGGGAGAGACCCAGTACTTC.

The CDR3, as DNA: TGTGCCAGCAGCTCAGGACAAGGGGGCACAGATACGCAGTATTTT. Its protein is CASSSGQGGTDTQYF. The chain uses TRBV7-8 and TRBJ2-3; weak D call: TRBD1 (5 bases). Deletions cut 4 bases from V and 1 base from J, with 12 bases between. The V gene's germline CDR1 is SGHVS and CDR2 FQNEAQ. CDR3 length: 15 residues.

CDR3 nucleotide sequence: TGTGCCAGCAGCTTGGAAGCAAACTATGGCTACACCTTC. Encoded protein: CASSLEANYGYTF. The chain joins TRBV5-4 to TRBJ1-2; D is undetermined. The ends were cut back, 0 bases at V and 2 bases at J, with 5 bases in the middle. CDR1 SGHNT and CDR2 YYREEE come from the germline V gene (reference sequence). The CDR3 runs 13 residues.

The chain carries TRBV19 and TRBJ2-7; 7 bases agree with TRBD1. This CDR3 spans 15 amino acids. The J segment lost 6 bases and the V segment lost 5 bases, leaving 13 bases of the junction unmatched. CDR1 is LNHDA and CDR2 is SQIVND in the germline V gene (reference sequence). This CDR3 reads CASSFRQGVIAEQYF. The CDR3 bases are TGTGCCAGTAGTTTCCGACAGGGAGTCATAGCCGAGCAGTACTTC.

The genes are TRBV6-6 and TRBJ1-5, with TRBD1 matching over 7 bases. The CDR3 runs 16 residues. CDR1 MNHNY and CDR2 SVGAGI come from the germline V gene (reference sequence). V lost 2 bases, J lost 4 bases, and 8 bases stayed unmatched. The CDR3, as DNA: TGTGCCAGCAGTTACCTCACAGGGGTTTTAAATCAGCCCCAGCATTTT. Protein sequence: CASSYLTGVLNQPQHF.

The V and J genes are TRBV18 and TRBJ2-7, with a weak D call TRBD2 (6 bases). Trimming took 6 bases from V and 0 from J, leaving 12 bases between them. This CDR3 comprises 14 residues. Germline CDR1 and CDR2: KGHSH and LQKENI. This CDR3 reads CASSRGAYSYEQYF. For the CDR3, the DNA is TGTGCCAGCTCGCGGGGCGCCTACTCCTACGAGCAGTACTTC.

This clone was seen just once. The genes are TRBV7-2 and TRBJ1-5; possibly TRBD1 for D (6 bases). Per germline, CDR1 SGHTA and CDR2 FQGNSA. V lost 1 base, J lost 3 bases, and 10 bases lay in between. CDR3 length equals 15 residues. The CDR3 DNA is TGTGCCAGCAGCTTAGTCGGGGGCCTCAATCAGCCCCAGCATTTT. Amino acid sequence: CASSLVGGLNQPQHF. The whole variable domain, remainder taken from reference TRBV7-2 and TRBJ1-5, is GAGVSQSPSNKVTEKGKDVELRCDPISGHTALYWYRQSLGQGLEFLIYFQGNSAPDKSGLPSDRFSAERTGGSVSTLTIQRTQQEDSAVYLCASSLVGGLNQPQHFGDGTRLSIL.

This clone has a handful of counts. The genes are TRBV24-1 and TRBJ2-5; D gene ambiguous. V was trimmed by 1 base and J by 5 bases, leaving 4 bases between them. This CDR3 is built from 12 residues. Germline V gene lookup returns CDR1 KGHDR and CDR2 SFDVKD. CDR3 protein: CATSDFGETQYF. CDR3 sequence (DNA): TGTGCCACCAGTGATTTCGGGGAGACCCAGTACTTC.

The J gene is TRBJ2-7, the V gene TRBV19, with unresolved D. Trimming stripped 2 bases from V and 3 bases from J, with 23 bases between. The CDR3 length is 18 residues. CDR1 is LNHDA, CDR2 SQIVND, per germline (reference sequence). CDR3 sequence: CASSIRFTVSGGYYEQYF. For the CDR3, the DNA is TGTGCCAGTAGTATACGGTTTACAGTCTCCGGCGGATACTACGAGCAGTACTTC.

The V call is TRBV15, the J call TRBJ1-2, with 7 nucleotides matching TRBD1. The germline CDR1 and CDR2 sequences are LNHNV and YYDKDF (reference sequence). This CDR3 comprises 15 residues. V shed 1 base, J shed 5 bases, and the junction held 7 bases outside the gene matches. In nucleotides, the CDR3 is TGTGCCACCAGCAGAGCCGACAGGGAGTATTATGGCTACACCTTC. This gives the protein CATSRADREYYGYTF.

V gene TRBV9 combines with J gene TRBJ2-7; perhaps TRBD1 as D (5 bases). CDR3 length: 14 residues. With 0 bases removed from V and 3 bases from J, the gap between germline ends came to 10 bases. Germline CDR1 is SGDLS and CDR2 is YYNGEE. The CDR3 DNA is TGTGCCAGCAGCGTAGAGGCCAGGGTCTACGAGCAGTACTTC. Protein product: CASSVEARVYEQYF. The full variable domain, its missing parts supplied by reference TRBV9 and TRBJ2-7, is DSGVTQTPKHLITATGQRVTLRCSPRSGDLSVYWYQQSLDQGLQFLIQYYNGEERAKGNILERFSAQQFPDLHSELNLSSLELGDSALYFCASSVEARVYEQYFGPGTRLTVT.

V gene TRBV5-8 combines with J gene TRBJ1-4, with 8 nucleotides matching TRBD1. CDR1 and CDR2 (germline): SGHTS, YDEGEE. Trimming removed 4 bases from V and 7 bases from J; junction bases left unmatched: 9. The CDR3 is 15 residues long. The CDR3, as DNA: TGTGCCAGCAGCCTACGGACAGGGCTAGGTGAAAAACTGTTTTTT. Translating it yields CASSLRTGLGEKLFF.

This clone was detected only once. This chain connects TRBV10-3 to TRBJ1-5, with a possible D match to TRBD1 (5 bases). The V end was cut by 3 bases, the J end by 6 bases, with 12 bases between. The CDR3 has 14 residues. From germline, CDR1 is ENHRY and CDR2 SYGVKD. The CDR3 coding sequence is TGTGCCATCAGTGATAGGGGCAACAGTCAGCCCCAGCATTTT. As protein: CAISDRGNSQPQHF.

CDR3 sequence (DNA): TGTGCCAGCTCACCACCTAGGGACGGGACGTACGAGCAGTACTTC. As protein: CASSPPRDGTYEQYF. The J gene is TRBJ2-7, the V gene TRBV18; the D call may be TRBD1 or TRBD2 (5 bases each). This CDR3 region has 15 residues. Per the germline V gene, CDR1 is KGHSH and CDR2 is LQKENI. The V gene lost 0 bases and the J gene lost 4 bases, with 13 bases spanning the gap.

The rearrangement uses TRBV21-1 and TRBJ1-2. TRBV21-1 is designated a pseudogene. The CDR3 sequence is 14 residues long. The CDR3, as DNA: TGTGCCAGCAGCAAAGCGCAAGGTAACTATGGCTACACCTTC. Translated: CASSKAQGNYGYTF.

In DNA form, the CDR3 reads TGTGCCAGCAGCTTAAACCCCGGTATGTACAATGAGCAGTTCTTC. Residues: CASSLNPGMYNEQFF. The chain recombines TRBV11-3 with TRBJ2-1; no reliable D call. The CDR3 extends over 15 amino acids. Germline CDR1 reads SGHNT; CDR2 reads YENEEA. V was shortened by 2 bases and J by 4 bases, with 12 bases between the two germline ends. The entire variable domain, with the rest obtained from reference TRBV11-3 and TRBJ2-1, is as follows: EAGVVQSPRYKIIEKKQPVAFWCNPISGHNTLYWYLQNLGQGPELLIRYENEEAVDDSQLPKDRFSAERLKGVDSTLKIQPAELGDSAVYLCASSLNPGMYNEQFFGPGTRLTVL.

This clone was counted a single time. V gene TRBV11-1 combines with J gene TRBJ2-1, with D unresolved. V was trimmed by 5 bases and J by 0 bases, leaving 11 bases between them. Germline values: CDR1 SGHAT, CDR2 FQDESV (reference sequence). CDR3 length equals 15 residues. The CDR3 loop is CASSERTSSYNEQFF. The CDR3 coding sequence is TGTGCCAGCAGCGAACGGACCAGCTCCTACAATGAGCAGTTCTTC. The entire variable domain, with the rest obtained from reference TRBV11-1 and TRBJ2-1, is as follows: EAEVAQSPRYKITEKSQAVAFWCDPISGHATLYWYRQILGQGPELLVQFQDESVVDDSQLPKDRFSAERLKGVDSTLKIQPAELGDSAMYLCASSERTSSYNEQFFGPGTRLTVL.

The chain carries TRBV6-6 and TRBJ2-7; 8 bases map to TRBD1. The CDR3 sequence is 14 residues long. Germline loops: CDR1 MNHNY, CDR2 SVGAGI (reference sequence). V shed 7 bases, J shed 3 bases, and the junction held 8 bases outside the gene matches. The CDR3 spells CASTLDRDNYEQYF. In DNA form, the CDR3 reads TGTGCCAGCACCCTGGACAGGGACAACTACGAGCAGTACTTC.

The chain is built from TRBV6-2 or TRBV6-3 and TRBJ2-7, with 11 bases fitting TRBD2. V lost 4 bases, J lost 4 bases, and 6 bases stayed unmatched. The CDR3 contains 15 residues. The germline V gene has CDR1 MNHEY and CDR2 SVGEGT. The CDR3 spells CASSSPSGRFYEQYF. The CDR3 DNA sequence: TGTGCCAGCAGTTCCCCTAGCGGGAGGTTTTACGAGCAGTACTTC.

The chain couples TRBV9 to TRBJ2-3; the match to TRBD2 covers 12 bases. The CDR3 loop spans 18 amino acids. V lost 0 bases, J lost 2 bases, and 7 bases stayed unmatched. Germline CDR1 and CDR2: SGDLS and YYNGEE. The CDR3: CASSVGTSGGTITDTQYF. The CDR3 nucleotides read TGTGCCAGCAGCGTAGGTACTAGCGGGGGGACTATCACAGATACGCAGTATTTT.

The gene calls are TRBV7-2 and TRBJ2-7; the D is unclear. Trimming cost V 5 bases and J 6 bases, with 11 bases left between them. CDR1 and CDR2 from the germline V gene are SGHTA and FQGNSA. This CDR3 has 12 residues. As DNA, the CDR3 is TGTGCCAGCAGCCCTACGTACGGCGAGCAGTACTTC. Translating it yields CASSPTYGEQYF.

V is TRBV4-1 and J is TRBJ2-3; D remains ambiguous. CDR1 is MGHRA and CDR2 is YSYEKL in the germline V gene. The germline V and J ends were trimmed by 3 bases and 4 bases, with 14 bases remaining between them. The CDR3 has 15 amino acids. In nucleotides, the CDR3 is TGCGCCAGCAGCCACGACCTCCCTAGGGCAGATACGCAGTATTTT. This codes for CASSHDLPRADTQYF.

The chain couples TRBV10-3 to TRBJ2-7; TRBD2 agrees at 7 bases. This CDR3 is built from 12 residues. The germline CDR1 and CDR2 sequences are ENHRY and SYGVKD. V shed 10 bases, J shed 5 bases, and the junction held 8 bases outside the gene matches. Here the CDR3 reads CANGRLLDEQYF. The CDR3 nucleotides are TGTGCCAACGGGAGGCTTCTGGACGAGCAGTACTTC.

This chain joins TRBV4-1 and TRBJ1-1; D ambiguous. Per germline, CDR1 MGHRA and CDR2 YSYEKL. The ends were cut back, 3 bases at V and 1 base at J, with 6 bases in the middle. The CDR3 length is 13 residues. The CDR3 reads CASSHTGNTEAFF. The CDR3 bases are TGCGCCAGCAGCCACACGGGGAACACTGAAGCTTTCTTT.

The chain couples TRBV9 to TRBJ2-3; 11 nucleotides match TRBD2. CDR3 length: 15 residues. Germline V CDR1 and CDR2: SGDLS, YYNGEE. V lost 2 bases and J lost 3; bases outside the gene matches: 2. As DNA, the CDR3 is TGTGCCAGCAGCGTTAGCGGGGGGGCAACAGATACGCAGTATTTT. Protein product: CASSVSGGATDTQYF.

The CDR3 spells CASSEMGVEKLFF. CDR3 sequence (DNA): TGTGCCAGCAGTGAAATGGGGGTCGAAAAACTGTTTTTT. The genes are TRBV2 and TRBJ1-4, with D possibly matching TRBD1 (5 bases). This CDR3 comprises 13 residues. CDR1 SNHLY and CDR2 FYNNEI come from the germline V gene. With 2 bases removed from V and 8 bases from J, the gap between germline ends came to 9 bases.

The chain combines TRBV28 with TRBJ2-2, with D possibly being TRBD1 or TRBD2 (5 bases each). The germline V and J ends were trimmed by 6 bases and 5 bases, with 10 bases remaining between them. There are 13 residues in the CDR3. Germline V gene sequence: CDR1 MDHEN, CDR2 SYDVKM. The CDR3 reads CASRRDPTGELFF. The CDR3 DNA reads as TGTGCCAGCAGACGGGACCCTACCGGGGAGCTGTTTTTT.

The V gene is TRBV5-1, the J gene TRBJ1-5; the D gene is possibly TRBD1 (5 bases). This CDR3 comprises 15 residues. The germline V gene encodes CDR1 SGHRS and CDR2 YFSETQ. V gave up 0 bases and J gave up 6 bases, with 13 bases separating them. CDR3 amino acids: CASSLVGEEAQPQHF. The CDR3 region has the DNA TGCGCCAGCAGCTTGGTAGGGGAGGAGGCTCAGCCCCAGCATTTT.

The rearrangement links TRBV7-2 to TRBJ2-1; TRBD1 aligns across 7 bases. Trimming cost V 4 bases and J 5 bases; bases outside gene matches: 5. The CDR3 spans 14 residues. Germline CDR1 and CDR2: SGHTA and FQGNSA. The CDR3 reads CASSSSGTDNEQFF. CDR3 nucleotides: TGTGCCAGCAGCTCCTCCGGGACAGACAATGAGCAGTTCTTC.

The chain uses TRBV7-2 and TRBJ2-7; 7 bases match TRBD2. Germline V gene lookup returns CDR1 SGHTA and CDR2 FQGNSA. J lost 7 bases, V lost 6 bases, and 15 bases had no gene match. The CDR3 runs 15 residues. The CDR3 spells CASRPASGPWEEQYF. Here the CDR3 DNA reads TGTGCCAGCAGGCCAGCTAGCGGTCCGTGGGAGGAGCAGTACTTC.